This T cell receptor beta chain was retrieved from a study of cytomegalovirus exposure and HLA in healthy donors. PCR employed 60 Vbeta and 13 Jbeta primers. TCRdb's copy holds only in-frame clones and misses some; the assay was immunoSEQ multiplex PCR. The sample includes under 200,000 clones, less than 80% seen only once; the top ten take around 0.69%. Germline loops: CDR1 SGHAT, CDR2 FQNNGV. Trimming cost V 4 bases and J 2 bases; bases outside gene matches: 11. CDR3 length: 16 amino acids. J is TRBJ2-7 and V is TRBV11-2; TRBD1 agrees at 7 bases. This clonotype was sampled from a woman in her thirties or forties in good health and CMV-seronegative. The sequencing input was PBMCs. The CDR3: CASSSQRGQRPYEQYF. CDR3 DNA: TGTGCCAGCAGCTCCCAACGGGGACAGAGGCCCTACGAGCAGTACTTC.